Each of the 14 T cell receptor beta chains below was sequenced from the same sample in a study of T cell responses to AZD1222 COVID-19 vaccine. Profiling relied on immunoSEQ multiplex PCR, and the TCRdb table lists in-frame clones only, not all of them. In the table there are more than 150,000 clones, about nine tenths of which are singletons. The sequencing here drew on peripheral blood, taken on day 0 of AZD1222 vaccination. All receptors derive from an adult in good health.

J is TRBJ1-2 and V is TRBV14; TRBD1 is a possible D gene (6 bases). V was shortened by 3 bases and J by 5 bases, with 16 bases between the two germline ends. The CDR3 runs to 15 residues. Germline V gene lookup returns CDR1 SGHDN and CDR2 FVKESK. CDR3 DNA sequence: TGTGCCAGCAGCCATGATTCGGGGGCGAGGTATGGCTACACCTTC. It codes for CASSHDSGARYGYTF. Variable domain in full (rest from reference TRBV14 and TRBJ1-2): EAGVTQFPSHSVIEKGQTVTLRCDPISGHDNLYWYRRVMGKEIKFLLHFVKESKQDESGMPNNRFLAERTGGTYSTLKVQPAELEDSGVYFCASSHDSGARYGYTFGSGTRLTVV.

The rearrangement joins TRBV4-2 to TRBJ2-2, with 9 nucleotides matching TRBD2. The junction had 2 bases not matched to a gene; V was cut back by 3 bases and J by 3 bases. Germline V lookup: CDR1 LGHNA, CDR2 YNFKEQ. This CDR3 spans 15 amino acids. In DNA, the CDR3 is TGTGCCAGCAGCCAGCGGGAGGGGGACACCGGGGAGCTGTTTTTT. It yields the protein CASSQREGDTGELFF.

The V call is TRBV28, the J call TRBJ2-2, with D maybe TRBD1 (6 bases). V was clipped by 4 bases and J by 5 bases, with 14 bases between them. The CDR3 contains 15 residues. Germline CDR1 and CDR2: MDHEN and SYDVKM. The CDR3 DNA reads as TGTGCCAGCAGTTACCAGGACAGCCAAACCGGGGAGCTGTTTTTT. Its protein is CASSYQDSQTGELFF.

The chain recombines TRBV27 with TRBJ2-2; D is undetermined. Per germline, CDR1 MNHEY and CDR2 SMNVEV (reference sequence). The CDR3 consists of 11 residues. V lost 6 bases, J lost 3 bases, and 2 bases lay in between. The CDR3 spells CASRHTGELFF. As DNA, the CDR3 is TGTGCCAGCAGGCACACCGGGGAGCTGTTTTTT.

The chain links TRBV5-1 to TRBJ2-7; tentatively, D is TRBD1 (6 bases). Trimming took 5 bases from V and 3 from J, leaving 9 bases between them. The CDR3 loop spans 12 amino acids. CDR1 is SGHRS and CDR2 is YFSETQ in the germline V gene. DNA of the CDR3: TGCGCCAGCAGACGAGGGGGCTACGAGCAGTACTTC. Translated, it gives CASRRGGYEQYF.

The chain recombines TRBV28 with TRBJ1-5, with no clear D. This CDR3 has 14 residues. V dropped 7 bases and J dropped 0 bases, with 10 bases sitting between them. Germline assignment: CDR1 MDHEN and CDR2 SYDVKM. CDR3 protein: CASMKVYSNQPQHF. The CDR3 DNA reads TGTGCCAGCATGAAGGTTTATAGCAATCAGCCCCAGCATTTT.

V and J are TRBV19 and TRBJ2-2; D gene ambiguous. Germline CDR1 LNHDA, CDR2 SQIVND (reference sequence). Trimming removed 1 base at V and 6 bases at J, with 0 bases between. This CDR3 has 11 amino acids. CDR3 region: CASSIAGELFF. The DNA of the CDR3 is TGTGCCAGTAGTATAGCCGGGGAGCTGTTTTTT. Full variable domain (remainder filled in from reference TRBV19 and TRBJ2-2): DGGITQSPKYLFRKEGQNVTLSCEQNLNHDAMYWYRQDPGQGLRLIYYSQIVNDFQKGDIAEGYSVSREKKESFPLTVTSAQKNPTAFYLCASSIAGELFFGEGSRLTVL.

The chain has TRBV27 and TRBJ1-6; D ambiguous. The CDR3 totals 15 residues. Germline loops: CDR1 MNHEY, CDR2 SMNVEV (reference sequence). Trimming removed 4 bases at V and 3 bases at J, with 10 bases between. CDR3 in amino acids: CASSSPPGYNSPLHF. The CDR3 DNA sequence: TGTGCCAGCAGTTCGCCGCCAGGCTATAATTCACCCCTCCACTTT.

This chain connects TRBV4-2 to TRBJ2-7, with TRBD2 matching over 8 bases. The germline V gene encodes CDR1 LGHNA and CDR2 YNFKEQ. Trimming removed 4 bases from V and 3 bases from J; junction bases left unmatched: 14. The CDR3 loop spans 17 amino acids. For the CDR3, the DNA is TGTGCCAGCAGCCTACTGCCGGGAGGGCCTGGTGTCTACGAGCAGTACTTC. Protein sequence: CASSLLPGGPGVYEQYF.

V and J are TRBV28 and TRBJ1-1; no firm D call. CDR1 and CDR2 (germline): MDHEN, SYDVKM. This CDR3 has 13 amino acids. V lost 6 bases to trimming and J lost 1 base, with 9 bases between them. For the CDR3, the DNA is TGTGCCAGCAGGATAACAGAGAACACTGAAGCTTTCTTT. It yields the protein CASRITENTEAFF.

The chain combines TRBV6-5 with TRBJ1-1; tentative D call: TRBD1 (5 bases). Germline V gives CDR1 MNHEY, CDR2 SVGAGI. The CDR3 is 15 amino acids. Trimming pared 0 bases from V and 6 bases from J, leaving 14 bases between. The CDR3 DNA reads as TGTGCCAGCAGTTACTCGCCAGGGCCCCAGTCTGAAGCTTTCTTT. Translation: CASSYSPGPQSEAFF.

The chain has TRBV4-1 and TRBJ1-4; the match to TRBD1 covers 9 bases. With V trimmed by 0 bases and J by 7 bases, 3 bases remained unmatched. In germline, CDR1 is MGHRA, CDR2 YSYEKL. There are 15 residues in the CDR3. CDR3 amino acids: CASSQEQGAVEKLFF. CDR3 DNA: TGCGCCAGCAGCCAAGAACAGGGGGCGGTTGAAAAACTGTTTTTT.

This chain's CDR3 is CASSYDRSQETQYF. In DNA, the CDR3 is TGTGCCAGCAGCTACGACAGGAGCCAAGAGACCCAGTACTTC. The chain couples TRBV5-4 to TRBJ2-5, with D tentatively TRBD1 (6 bases). Trimming removed 3 bases from V and 1 base from J, with 10 bases in between. This CDR3 is 14 amino acids long. CDR1 is SGHNT and CDR2 is YYREEE in the germline V gene (reference sequence).

This clone was detected only once. The gene calls are TRBV5-4 and TRBJ2-1; TRBD2 is a possible D gene (5 bases). The length of the CDR3 is 15 residues. Between the trimmed V and J ends, which lost 5 bases and 0 bases, there was a span of 12 bases. Germline-derived CDR1 and CDR2 are SGHNT and YYREEE (reference sequence). The CDR3 loop is CASRSLGSSYNEQFF. For the CDR3, the DNA is TGTGCCAGCAGGTCGCTTGGGAGCTCCTACAATGAGCAGTTCTTC.